This T cell receptor beta chain was observed in a study of regulatory T cells in long-lasting Graves disease. Time point specified: persistent/refractory GD, antithyroid drugs over 5 years with positive TRAb. There was RNA extracted from PBMCs, and the TCR library was made from it. Germline values: CDR1 LGHNA, CDR2 YNFKEQ. The CDR3 covers 16 residues. Relying on iRepertoire HTBI primers and Arm-PCR of CDR3 regions, the team built TCR beta libraries. TCRdb independently ran MiXCR on the multiplex PCR reads; one entry per CDR3 protein. The sample lists 400,000 to 500,000 distinct CDR3 sequences, 20% to 25% occurring once. About this clonotype: One junction end does not reproduce the germline sequence, and a read error may be involved.

This clonotype was obtained from a female donor with Graves disease. Source: peripheral blood mononuclear cells (PBMCs), taken when the disease was refractory, from a patient treated with antithyroid drugs. The chain combines TRBV4-2 with TRBJ1-3; D possibly corresponds to TRBD1 (5 bases). This CDR3 is CASSPKVAGPGNTIYF. The CDR3 nucleotides are TGTGCCAGCAGCCCCAAGGTGGCAGGGCCTGGCAACACCATATATTTT.